This TCR beta chain was retrieved from a study of blood T cells in healthy people across ages (dated by TCRdb to the mid-2010s). Turning to the overall study: In model experiments, template switching captured about one uniquely barcoded TCR beta cDNA molecule for every two T cells. Donors of different ages were randomly distributed across sequencing lanes to avoid experimental bias. The study measured age-related changes in TCR beta repertoire diversity using deep sequencing normalized with unique cDNA molecular identifiers. The donors were split into four age groups: young (average about 15 years), middle-aged (about 40), aged (more than 60) and long-lived (roughly 77). Two additional independent replicas of 1 million unique cDNA reads from the same blood draw were analyzed for two donors (one aged 18 to 30 and one aged 80 or older). The paper as a whole reports these results and caveats: A strong correlation was found between observed TCR beta diversity and the percentage of naive T cells measured by flow cytometry. Estimates of total diversity from one million sequenced T cells were regarded as lower bounds and underestimates. Because profiling used bulk unsorted PBMCs, naive and antigen-experienced compartments could not be compared conclusively. Observed TCR beta diversity per million T cells fell roughly linearly with age, and a significant reduction was already apparent by age roughly 41. The long-lived group showed more naive CD4+ T cells, fewer expanded clones and increased TCR diversity than the aged group, suggesting age selection. Because donor CMV infection status was unknown, age-related changes in expanded clonotypes were potentially confounded.

This clonotype was seen once. It has no known antigen specificity. Qualities for individual bases were not recorded, and no much larger clone is one base off. Systemically healthy Caucasian individuals from Russia, about 38 in total and aged about 6 to 95 years, were included as donors. Approximately 9.3 milliliters of peripheral blood were drawn from each donor into EDTA-treated Vacutainer tubes. Ficoll-Paque density-gradient centrifugation was used to isolate PBMCs, with at least 7 million obtained per sample. Total RNA, at least 6 micrograms per sample, was extracted from PBMCs with Trizol reagent. For every donor, flow cytometry on a PBMC aliquot measured the percentage of naive CD45RAhigh/CD27high T cells. As encoded in the germline V gene, CDR1 is MGHRA while CDR2 is YSYEKL. Unmatched junction bases come to 8, with V trimmed by 8 bases and J by 5 bases. The CDR3, cysteine through phenylalanine, is 14 amino acids long. The DNA shown is the 42-base CDR3, in frame from base 1.

Library prep was done by 5' RACE. The run used an Illumina HiSeq 2500. A second PCR of roughly 6 to 11 cycles was run with a J-beta primer mix and a sample-barcoded 5' primer. A template-switch 5' adaptor carrying 12 random nucleotides introduced a unique molecular identifier onto each TCR beta cDNA molecule. At least 3 million CDR3-containing paired-end reads were obtained from each sample. All of the RNA was converted into first-strand cDNA using the Mint cDNA synthesis kit, with a TRBC-specific oligonucleotide serving as the primer. After uracil-DNA glycosylase treatment, a first 18-cycle PCR used universal primers M1SS and BC2_uni_R on all cDNA. The authors' pipeline ran thus. Normalization of each sample was performed by random selection of 1 million high-quality reads, each carrying a distinct molecular identifier. Reads with shared molecular identifiers were discarded instead of being binned into consensus sequences. CDR3 identification, clonotype clustering and error correction used MiTCR with a Q25 quality threshold and the strictest error-elimination algorithm. Lower-bound total TCR beta diversity was estimated with a nonparametric unseen species model using Euler transformation. TCRdb applied fastp at Q25 and MiXCR to the public reads, then kept only in-frame beta chains. Each entry is one CDR3 protein sequence, shown with its most common DNA and genes. The V and J calls here are based on TCRdb, not the publication. This sample has around 1.5 million distinct CDR3 sequences in its table, and approximately 59% of those were observed once. The top ten hold 6.5% to 8% of the sample.

The sequence links TRBV4-1 to TRBJ2-5; 10 central nucleotides agree with TRBD1. The TCR comes from a man aged 18 to 29 in good health. Sample: blood. The CDR3 in this case is CASGDRGRWETQYF. The nucleotide sequence is TGCGCCAGCGGCGACAGGGGGCGCTGGGAGACCCAGTACTTC.